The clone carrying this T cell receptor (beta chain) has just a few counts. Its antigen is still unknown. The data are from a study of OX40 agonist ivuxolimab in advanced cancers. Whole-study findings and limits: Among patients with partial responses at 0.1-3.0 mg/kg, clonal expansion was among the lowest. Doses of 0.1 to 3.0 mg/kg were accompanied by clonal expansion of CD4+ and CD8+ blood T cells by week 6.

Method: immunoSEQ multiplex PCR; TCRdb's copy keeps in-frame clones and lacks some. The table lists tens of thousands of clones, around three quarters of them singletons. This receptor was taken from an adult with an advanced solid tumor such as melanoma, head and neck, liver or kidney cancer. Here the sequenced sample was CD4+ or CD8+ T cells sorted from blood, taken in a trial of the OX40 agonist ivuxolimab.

The CDR3 region is CASSDHRTGGTEAFF. The CDR3 coding sequence is TGTGCCAGCAGTGACCACCGGACAGGTGGCACTGAAGCTTTCTTT. The rearrangement joins TRBV27 to TRBJ1-1; 7 bases line up with TRBD1. The trim removed 5 bases at V and 4 bases at J, leaving 10 bases unmatched. The CDR3 sequence is 15 residues long. The germline V gene encodes CDR1 MNHEY and CDR2 SMNVEV (reference sequence).